The present TCR beta chain was sequenced within a study of CD8 T cells in Susac syndrome. The RNA, about 0.5 to 1 ug, was put through reverse transcription using random hexamers. A single record per CDR3 protein comes from TCRdb applying MiXCR to the immunoSEQ multiplex PCR reads. The table has some 300,000 distinct CDR3 sequences, 65% to 90% seen once. In germline, CDR1 is LGHNA, CDR2 YNFKEQ. This CDR3 has 14 amino acids. J lost 1 base, V lost 3 bases, and 2 bases had no gene match. The rearrangement joins TRBV4-2 to TRBJ1-1, with 7 bases identical to TRBD1. The sequenced sample was CD8+ T cells from PBMCs. This receptor was obtained from a human donor with multiple sclerosis. CDR3 protein: CASSHQGGNTEAFF. CDR3 in DNA: TGTGCCAGCAGCCACCAGGGGGGGAACACTGAAGCTTTCTTT.